This T cell receptor beta chain was recorded in a study of prognosis after radiotherapy for stage I lung cancer. Overall study: All of the patients with non-small cell lung cancer, including over 5 who had refused surgery, were considered to be medically inoperable.

Using two-round multiplex PCR, the authors amplified TCR beta CDR3 from genomic DNA. Primers specific to each TRBV and TRBJ gene were used in first-round PCR. TCRdb analysed the multiplex PCR reads with MiXCR anew, one entry per CDR3 protein. The sample carries 20,000 to 30,000 distinct CDR3 sequences, about 34% recorded once. About 5.6 milliliters of peripheral blood were drawn at each of two time points. Study-level points and caveats: In patients receiving stereotactic body radiation therapy, unique TCR clone counts fell afterward, median about 10,000 versus 6,900. Lower Shannon entropy after stereotactic body radiation therapy was observed in patients who went on to develop distant metastases.

In regard to this clonotype: Its antigen is as yet unknown. A read error may account for a junction end that differs from germline.

The germline gives CDR1 MNHEY, CDR2 SMNVEV (reference sequence). CDR3 length: 14 residues. The genes are TRBV27 and TRBJ2-2; perhaps D is TRBD1 or TRBD2 (5 bases each). The sequence was collected from a donor aged 50 or older with non-small cell lung cancer. Sequencing was performed on PBMCs, taken before or after stereotactic body radiation therapy (not recorded which). In DNA, the CDR3 is TGTGCCAGCAGTTTATCGTTGAGGGACGGGGAGCTGCTTTTT. It is translated as CASSLSLRDGELLF.